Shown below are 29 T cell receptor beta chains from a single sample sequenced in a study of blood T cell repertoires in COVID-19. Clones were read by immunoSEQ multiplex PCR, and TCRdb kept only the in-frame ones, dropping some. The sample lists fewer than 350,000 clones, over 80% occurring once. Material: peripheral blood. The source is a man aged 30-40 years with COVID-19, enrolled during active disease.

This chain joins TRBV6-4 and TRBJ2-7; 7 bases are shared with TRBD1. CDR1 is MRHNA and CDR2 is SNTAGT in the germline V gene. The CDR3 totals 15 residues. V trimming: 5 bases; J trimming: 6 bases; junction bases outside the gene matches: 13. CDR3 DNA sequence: TGTGCCAGCAGTAAAACACCGGGACAGATACGCGAGCAGTACTTC. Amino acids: CASSKTPGQIREQYF.

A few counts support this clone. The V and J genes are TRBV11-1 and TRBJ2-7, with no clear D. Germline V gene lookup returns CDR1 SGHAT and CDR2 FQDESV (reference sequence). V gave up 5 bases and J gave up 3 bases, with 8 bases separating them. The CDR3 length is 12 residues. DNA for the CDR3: TGTGCCAGCAGCAGCACCCGCTACGAGCAGTACTTC. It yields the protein CASSSTRYEQYF.

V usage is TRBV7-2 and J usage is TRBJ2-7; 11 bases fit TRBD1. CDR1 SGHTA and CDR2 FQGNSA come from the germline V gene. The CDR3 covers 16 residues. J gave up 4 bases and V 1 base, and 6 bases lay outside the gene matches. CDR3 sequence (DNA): TGTGCCAGCAGCTTAGTGTTCGGGACAGGGGGGTACGAGCAGTACTTC. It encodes CASSLVFGTGGYEQYF. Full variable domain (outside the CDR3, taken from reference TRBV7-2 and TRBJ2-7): GAGVSQSPSNKVTEKGKDVELRCDPISGHTALYWYRQSLGQGLEFLIYFQGNSAPDKSGLPSDRFSAERTGGSVSTLTIQRTQQEDSAVYLCASSLVFGTGGYEQYFGPGTRLTVT.

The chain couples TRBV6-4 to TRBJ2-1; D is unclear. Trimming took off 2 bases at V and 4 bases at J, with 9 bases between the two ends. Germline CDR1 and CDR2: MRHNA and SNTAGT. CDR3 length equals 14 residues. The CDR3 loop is CASSDGSSYNEQFF. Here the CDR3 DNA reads TGTGCCAGCAGTGACGGTAGTAGTTACAATGAGCAGTTCTTC.

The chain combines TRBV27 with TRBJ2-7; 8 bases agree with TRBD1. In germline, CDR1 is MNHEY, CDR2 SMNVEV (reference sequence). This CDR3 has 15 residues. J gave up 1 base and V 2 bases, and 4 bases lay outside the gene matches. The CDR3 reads CASSLSWDRSYEQYF. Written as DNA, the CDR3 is TGTGCCAGCAGTTTAAGCTGGGACAGGTCCTACGAGCAGTACTTC.

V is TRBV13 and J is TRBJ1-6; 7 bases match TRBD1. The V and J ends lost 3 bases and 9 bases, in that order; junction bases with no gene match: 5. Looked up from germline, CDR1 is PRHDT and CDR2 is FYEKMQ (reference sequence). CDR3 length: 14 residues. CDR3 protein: CASSFEDRSSPLHF. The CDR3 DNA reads TGTGCCAGCAGCTTCGAGGACAGGTCTTCACCCCTCCACTTT.

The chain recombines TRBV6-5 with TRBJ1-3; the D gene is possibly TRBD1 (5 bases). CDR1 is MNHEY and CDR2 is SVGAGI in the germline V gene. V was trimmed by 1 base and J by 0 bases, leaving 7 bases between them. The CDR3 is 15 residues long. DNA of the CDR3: TGTGCCAGCAGTTACTTCCAGGGCTCTGGAAACACCATATATTTT. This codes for CASSYFQGSGNTIYF.

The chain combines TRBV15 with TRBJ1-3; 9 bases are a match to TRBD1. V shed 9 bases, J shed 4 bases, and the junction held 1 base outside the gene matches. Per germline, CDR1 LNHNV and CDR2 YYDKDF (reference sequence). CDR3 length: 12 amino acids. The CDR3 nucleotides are TGTGCCACGGGACAGGGAGGAAACACCATATATTTT. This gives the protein CATGQGGNTIYF.

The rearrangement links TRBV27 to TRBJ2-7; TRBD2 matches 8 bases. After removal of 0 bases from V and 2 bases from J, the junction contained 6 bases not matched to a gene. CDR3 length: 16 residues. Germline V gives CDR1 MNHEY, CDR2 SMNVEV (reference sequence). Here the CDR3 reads CASSLSSLAGPYEQYF. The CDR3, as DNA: TGTGCCAGCAGTTTATCAAGCCTAGCGGGTCCCTACGAGCAGTACTTC.

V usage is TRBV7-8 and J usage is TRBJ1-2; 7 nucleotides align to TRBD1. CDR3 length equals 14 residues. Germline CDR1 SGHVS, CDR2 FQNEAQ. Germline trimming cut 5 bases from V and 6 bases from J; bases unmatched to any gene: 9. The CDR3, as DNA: TGTGCCAGCAGCCCGACAGGGAATCGAAATGGCTACACCTTC. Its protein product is CASSPTGNRNGYTF.

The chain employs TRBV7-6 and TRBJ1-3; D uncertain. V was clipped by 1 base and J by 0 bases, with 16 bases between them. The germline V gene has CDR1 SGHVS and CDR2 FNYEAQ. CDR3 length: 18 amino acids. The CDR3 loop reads CASSLGFSIGSSGNTIYF. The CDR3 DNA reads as TGTGCCAGCAGCTTAGGCTTTTCGATAGGGAGCTCTGGAAACACCATATATTTT.

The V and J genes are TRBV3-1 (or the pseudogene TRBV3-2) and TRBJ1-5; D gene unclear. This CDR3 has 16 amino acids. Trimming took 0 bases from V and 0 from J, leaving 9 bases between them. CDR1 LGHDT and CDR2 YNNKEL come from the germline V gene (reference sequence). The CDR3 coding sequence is TGTGCCAGCAGCCAAGATGGAGGGATTAGCAATCAGCCCCAGCATTTT. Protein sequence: CASSQDGGISNQPQHF.

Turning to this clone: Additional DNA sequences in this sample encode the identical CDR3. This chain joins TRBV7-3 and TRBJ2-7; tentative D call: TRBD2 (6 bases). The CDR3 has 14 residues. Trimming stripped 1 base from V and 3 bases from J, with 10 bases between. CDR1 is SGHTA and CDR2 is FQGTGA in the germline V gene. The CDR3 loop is CASSLSGGIYEQYF. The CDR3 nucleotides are TGTGCCAGCAGCTTAAGTGGGGGGATCTACGAGCAGTACTTC.

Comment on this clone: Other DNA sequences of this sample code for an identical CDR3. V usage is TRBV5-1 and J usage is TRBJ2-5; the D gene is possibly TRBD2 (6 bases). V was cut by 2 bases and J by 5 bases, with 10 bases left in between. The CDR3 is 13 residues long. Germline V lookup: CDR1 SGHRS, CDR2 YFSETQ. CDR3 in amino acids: CASSFLGGETQYF. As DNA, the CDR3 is TGCGCCAGCAGCTTCCTCGGAGGGGAGACCCAGTACTTC.

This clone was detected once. CDR3 sequence (DNA): TGTGCCACCAGTGATTCCCCGGGGGAGTCGGATACGCAGTATTTT. This gives the protein CATSDSPGESDTQYF. The genes are TRBV24-1 and TRBJ2-3; D might be TRBD2 (6 bases). The length of the CDR3 is 15 residues. Trimming left V 2 bases short and J 6 bases short, with 14 bases between. Germline V lookup: CDR1 KGHDR, CDR2 SFDVKD.

The DNA of the CDR3 is TGTGCCACCAGCAACAATCCAGGATACGAGCAGTACTTC. Translated, it gives CATSNNPGYEQYF. This sequence joins TRBV15 and TRBJ2-7; D remains ambiguous. The CDR3 has 13 residues. The V gene's germline CDR1 is LNHNV and CDR2 YYDKDF (reference sequence). The V end was cut by 4 bases, the J end by 4 bases, with 11 bases between.

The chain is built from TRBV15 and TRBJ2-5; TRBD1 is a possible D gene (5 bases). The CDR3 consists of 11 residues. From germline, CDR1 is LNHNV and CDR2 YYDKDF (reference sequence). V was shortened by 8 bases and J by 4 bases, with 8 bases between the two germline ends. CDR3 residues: CATSRGETQYF. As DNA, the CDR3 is TGTGCCACCTCAAGGGGAGAGACCCAGTACTTC.

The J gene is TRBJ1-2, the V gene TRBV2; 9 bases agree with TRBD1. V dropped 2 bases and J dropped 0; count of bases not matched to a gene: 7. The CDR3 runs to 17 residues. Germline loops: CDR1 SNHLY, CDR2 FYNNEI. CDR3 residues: CASSETGGVGTNYGYTF. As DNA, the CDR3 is TGTGCCAGCAGTGAAACAGGGGGCGTTGGAACTAACTATGGCTACACCTTC.

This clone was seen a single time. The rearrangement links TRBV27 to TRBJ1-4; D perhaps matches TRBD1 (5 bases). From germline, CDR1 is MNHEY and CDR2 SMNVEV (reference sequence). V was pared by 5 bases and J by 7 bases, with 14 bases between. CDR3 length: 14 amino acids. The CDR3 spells CASSLGGSREKLFF. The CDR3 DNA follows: TGTGCCAGCAGTCTGGGGGGGTCTCGTGAAAAACTGTTTTTT.

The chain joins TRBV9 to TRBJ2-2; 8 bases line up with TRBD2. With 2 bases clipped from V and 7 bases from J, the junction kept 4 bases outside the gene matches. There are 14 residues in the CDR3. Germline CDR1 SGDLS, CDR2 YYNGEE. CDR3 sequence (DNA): TGTGCCAGCAGCGTCCGGGGACTAGTCGGGGAGCTGTTTTTT. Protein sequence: CASSVRGLVGELFF.

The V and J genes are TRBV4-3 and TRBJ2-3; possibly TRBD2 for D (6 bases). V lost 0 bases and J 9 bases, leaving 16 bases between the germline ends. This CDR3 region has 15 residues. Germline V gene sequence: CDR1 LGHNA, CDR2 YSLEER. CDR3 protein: CASSQELARGSTQYF. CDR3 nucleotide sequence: TGCGCCAGCAGCCAAGAGTTAGCCCGGGGGTCGACGCAGTATTTT.

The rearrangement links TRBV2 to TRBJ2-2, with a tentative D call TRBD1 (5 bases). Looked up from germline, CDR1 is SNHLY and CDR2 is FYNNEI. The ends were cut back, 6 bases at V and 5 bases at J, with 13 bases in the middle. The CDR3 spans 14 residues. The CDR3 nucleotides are TGTGCCAGCAGGACTCAGGGTATTACCGGGGAGCTGTTTTTT. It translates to CASRTQGITGELFF.

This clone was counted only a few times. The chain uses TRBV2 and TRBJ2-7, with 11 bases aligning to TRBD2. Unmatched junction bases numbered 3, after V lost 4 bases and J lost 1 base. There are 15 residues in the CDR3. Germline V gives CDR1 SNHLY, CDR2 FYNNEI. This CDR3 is CASSVAGGTSYEQYF. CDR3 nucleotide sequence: TGTGCCAGCAGTGTAGCGGGAGGGACTTCCTACGAGCAGTACTTC.

CDR3 sequence (DNA): TGTGCCAGCAGCTTGTTTCCGGTCGGGACAGGGCTAGCCGGGGAGCTGTTTTTT. It codes for CASSLFPVGTGLAGELFF. This chain links TRBV7-3 with TRBJ2-2, with TRBD1 matching 9 bases. V shed 3 bases and J 6 bases; nucleotides not matched to a gene: 14. The germline V gene encodes CDR1 SGHTA and CDR2 FQGTGA. CDR3 size: 18 residues. Looking up the rest from reference TRBV7-3 and TRBJ2-2 gives the full variable domain: GAGVSQTPSNKVTEKGKYVELRCDPISGHTALYWYRQSLGQGPEFLIYFQGTGAADDSGLPNDRFFAVRPEGSVSTLKIQRTERGDSAVYLCASSLFPVGTGLAGELFFGEGSRLTVL.

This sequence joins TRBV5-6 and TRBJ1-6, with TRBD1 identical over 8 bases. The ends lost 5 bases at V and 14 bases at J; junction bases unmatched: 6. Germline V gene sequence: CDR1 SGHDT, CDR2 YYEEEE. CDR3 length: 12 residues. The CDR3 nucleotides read TGTGCCAGCAGTCAACAGGGGGTTTCCCTCCACTTT. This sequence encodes CASSQQGVSLHF. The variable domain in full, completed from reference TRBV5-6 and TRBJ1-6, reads DAGVTQSPTHLIKTRGQQVTLRCSPKSGHDTVSWYQQALGQGPQFIFQYYEEEERQRGNFPDRFSGHQFPNYSSELNVNALLLGDSALYLCASSQQGVSLHFGNGTRLTVT.

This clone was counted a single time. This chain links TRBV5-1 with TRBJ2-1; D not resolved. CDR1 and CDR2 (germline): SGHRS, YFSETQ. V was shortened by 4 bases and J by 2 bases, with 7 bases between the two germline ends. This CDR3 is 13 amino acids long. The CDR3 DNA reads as TGCGCCAGCAGCCCCGACACCTACAATGAGCAGTTCTTC. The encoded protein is CASSPDTYNEQFF.

CDR3 amino acids: CASSPRTQPAAYEQYF. CDR3 coding DNA: TGTGCCAGCAGTCCTCGGACACAACCGGCGGCCTACGAGCAGTACTTC. V is TRBV6-6 and J is TRBJ2-7, with D perhaps matching TRBD1 (5 bases). The germline V and J ends were trimmed by 5 bases and 2 bases, with 19 bases remaining between them. This CDR3 has 16 amino acids. Germline assignment: CDR1 MNHNY and CDR2 SVGAGI (reference sequence).

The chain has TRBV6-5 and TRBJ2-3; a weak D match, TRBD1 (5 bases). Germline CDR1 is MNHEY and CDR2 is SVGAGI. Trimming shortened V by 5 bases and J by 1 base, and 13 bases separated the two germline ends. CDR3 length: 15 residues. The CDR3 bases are TGTGCCAGCAGTATCGTGGGGCTTGGCACAGATACGCAGTATTTT. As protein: CASSIVGLGTDTQYF.

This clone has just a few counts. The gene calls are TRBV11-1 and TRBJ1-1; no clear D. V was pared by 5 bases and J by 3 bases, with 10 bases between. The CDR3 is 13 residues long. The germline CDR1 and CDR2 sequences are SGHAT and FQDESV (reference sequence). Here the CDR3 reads CASSTALYTEAFF. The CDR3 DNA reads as TGTGCCAGCAGCACTGCACTATACACTGAAGCTTTCTTT.